The rows below give T cell receptor beta chains drawn from one sample of a study of quantifying T cell responses using KT2 cells. TCRdb re-called the UMI-ligation and nested PCR reads with MiXCR, one entry per CDR3 protein. Of 39,000 or so distinct CDR3 sequences listed, over 15% were seen once; the top ten hold less than 50%. The sample comprised PBMCs spiked with cells of the T cell clone KT2. These receptors originate from a human donor. CDR3s include the opening cysteine and the closing phenylalanine or tryptophan. The order of the fields is clone size, D gene, V gene, CDR3 length, J gene, CDR3 DNA, CDR3 protein. The D gene is left open where the match is weak. Clone sizes are given selectively: once, few, many, or a class where the clone is expanded.

clone_size: NA; d_call: NA; v_call: TRBV5-1; cdr3_length: 12; j_call: TRBJ1-1; cdr3_nt: TGCGCCAGCAGCTTGGAAGGTACTGAAGCTTTCTTT; cdr3_aa: CASSLEGTEAFF
clone_size: few; d_call: TRBD1; v_call: TRBV2; cdr3_length: 13; j_call: TRBJ1-2; cdr3_nt: TGTGCCAGCAGGACAGGGTATGGCTATGGCTACACCTTC; cdr3_aa: CASRTGYGYGYTF
clone_size: few; d_call: TRBD1; v_call: TRBV11-2; cdr3_length: 16; j_call: TRBJ1-6; cdr3_nt: TGTGCCAGCAGCTGGTCGTCACAGGGGCGAAGGTCACCCCTCCACTTT; cdr3_aa: CASSWSSQGRRSPLHF
clone_size: few; d_call: NA; v_call: TRBV14; cdr3_length: 14; j_call: TRBJ2-2; cdr3_nt: TGTGCCAGCAGCCAGCGGAGGGTCACCGGGGAGCTGTTTTTT; cdr3_aa: CASSQRRVTGELFF
clone_size: many; d_call: NA; v_call: TRBV7-8; cdr3_length: 14; j_call: TRBJ2-1; cdr3_nt: TGTGCCAGCAGCTTAGCTGGACTACACAATGAGCAGTTCTTC; cdr3_aa: CASSLAGLHNEQFF
clone_size: many; d_call: TRBD2; v_call: TRBV20-1; cdr3_length: 14; j_call: TRBJ2-7; cdr3_nt: TGCAGTGCCTGGACTAGCGGGAAGATTGTCGAGCAGTACTTC; cdr3_aa: CSAWTSGKIVEQYF
clone_size: NA; d_call: NA; v_call: TRBV5-4; cdr3_length: 13; j_call: TRBJ1-6; cdr3_nt: TGTGCCAGCAGCTTGTCGGTGGATTCACCCCTCCACTTT; cdr3_aa: CASSLSVDSPLHF
clone_size: few; d_call: TRBD2; v_call: TRBV5-6; cdr3_length: 15; j_call: TRBJ2-5; cdr3_nt: TGTGCCAGCAGCTTCTTGGGCGGGGGTGAAGAGACCCAGTACTTC; cdr3_aa: CASSFLGGGEETQYF
clone_size: once; d_call: NA; v_call: TRBV19; cdr3_length: 14; j_call: TRBJ2-1; cdr3_nt: TGTGCCAGTAGTATCGGATCAACTAACGATGAGCAGTTCTTC; cdr3_aa: CASSIGSTNDEQFF
clone_size: few; d_call: NA; v_call: TRBV5-4; cdr3_length: 15; j_call: TRBJ2-7; cdr3_nt: TGTGCCAGCAGCTTCTTCGTGGGTCAGACCTACGAGCAGTACTTC; cdr3_aa: CASSFFVGQTYEQYF
clone_size: many; d_call: NA; v_call: TRBV12-3/TRBV12-4; cdr3_length: 14; j_call: TRBJ2-7; cdr3_nt: TGTGCCAGCACCCCCCGTAGCGCCGATCCACAGCAGTACTTC; cdr3_aa: CASTPRSADPQQYF
clone_size: many; d_call: TRBD1; v_call: TRBV11-3; cdr3_length: 15; j_call: TRBJ1-1; cdr3_nt: TGTGCCAGCCCGAGGGGGCCTACCTCGAACACTGAAGCTTTCTTT; cdr3_aa: CASPRGPTSNTEAFF
clone_size: NA; d_call: NA; v_call: TRBV12-3/TRBV12-4; cdr3_length: 14; j_call: TRBJ2-3; cdr3_nt: TGTGCCAGCAGTACTGGGACGTGGGCAGATACGCAGTATTTT; cdr3_aa: CASSTGTWADTQYF
clone_size: few; d_call: NA; v_call: TRBV2; cdr3_length: 11; j_call: TRBJ2-3; cdr3_nt: TGTGCCAGCACGCTCACAGATACGCAGTATTTT; cdr3_aa: CASTLTDTQYF
clone_size: few; d_call: NA; v_call: TRBV20-1; cdr3_length: 13; j_call: TRBJ1-3; cdr3_nt: TGCAGTGCTAGTGCAATCTCTGGAAACACCATATATTTT; cdr3_aa: CSASAISGNTIYF
clone_size: NA; d_call: TRBD2; v_call: TRBV6-2/TRBV6-3; cdr3_length: 14; j_call: TRBJ2-7; cdr3_nt: TGTGCCAACCAAAAGCGGGAGGGAGGTCACGAGCAGTACTTC; cdr3_aa: CANQKREGGHEQYF
clone_size: many; d_call: NA; v_call: TRBV29-1; cdr3_length: 14; j_call: TRBJ1-5; cdr3_nt: TGCAGCGTCGGTCAGGGGCGCGGCATTCAGCCCCAGCATTTT; cdr3_aa: CSVGQGRGIQPQHF
clone_size: few; d_call: TRBD2; v_call: TRBV9; cdr3_length: 17; j_call: TRBJ2-3; cdr3_nt: TGTGCCAGCAGCGTAGACACTAGCGGGGGTCTACGGGATACGCAGTATTTT; cdr3_aa: CASSVDTSGGLRDTQYF
clone_size: NA; d_call: NA; v_call: TRBV6-5; cdr3_length: 15; j_call: TRBJ2-5; cdr3_nt: TGTGCCAGCAGTTACTCGAGTTACCCAGGGGAGACCCAGTACTTC; cdr3_aa: CASSYSSYPGETQYF
clone_size: few; d_call: TRBD2; v_call: TRBV7-2; cdr3_length: 16; j_call: TRBJ2-3; cdr3_nt: TGTGCCAGCAGCTTTCCGACTAGCGACCCTATAGATACGCAGTATTTT; cdr3_aa: CASSFPTSDPIDTQYF
clone_size: NA; d_call: NA; v_call: TRBV20-1; cdr3_length: 12; j_call: TRBJ2-5; cdr3_nt: TGCAGTGCGTCGGACCGACTGGAGACCCAGTACTTC; cdr3_aa: CSASDRLETQYF
clone_size: few; d_call: NA; v_call: TRBV27; cdr3_length: 14; j_call: TRBJ1-5; cdr3_nt: TGTGCCAGCAGTTTTAGGGATAACAATCAGCCCCAGCATTTT; cdr3_aa: CASSFRDNNQPQHF
clone_size: NA; d_call: NA; v_call: TRBV7-2; cdr3_length: 19; j_call: TRBJ2-7; cdr3_nt: TGTGCCAGCAGCTCCCAATCCCACAAACCGGGACTCATCTCCTACGAGCAGTACTTC; cdr3_aa: CASSSQSHKPGLISYEQYF
clone_size: NA; d_call: NA; v_call: TRBV2; cdr3_length: 15; j_call: TRBJ2-1; cdr3_nt: TGTGCCAGCAGTGTTAGCGGCTTTGGTTACAATGAGCAGTTCTTC; cdr3_aa: CASSVSGFGYNEQFF
clone_size: many; d_call: TRBD2; v_call: TRBV27; cdr3_length: 14; j_call: TRBJ2-2; cdr3_nt: TGTGCCAGCAGTTTATGGGAGGGGACCGGGGAGCTGTTTTTT; cdr3_aa: CASSLWEGTGELFF
clone_size: few; d_call: TRBD1; v_call: TRBV5-6; cdr3_length: 14; j_call: TRBJ2-7; cdr3_nt: TGTGCCAGCAGTCGAGGACAGGTGACCTACGAGCAGTACTTC; cdr3_aa: CASSRGQVTYEQYF
clone_size: few; d_call: NA; v_call: TRBV5-1; cdr3_length: 15; j_call: TRBJ2-3; cdr3_nt: TGCGCCAGCAGCTTGGAAGGCAGGGCGGCAGATACGCAGTATTTT; cdr3_aa: CASSLEGRAADTQYF
clone_size: few; d_call: NA; v_call: TRBV25-1; cdr3_length: 14; j_call: TRBJ2-3; cdr3_nt: TGTGCCAGCAGTAGGTACAGCTACACAGATACGCAGTATTTT; cdr3_aa: CASSRYSYTDTQYF
clone_size: NA; d_call: NA; v_call: TRBV4-1; cdr3_length: 13; j_call: TRBJ2-7; cdr3_nt: TGCGCCAGCAGCCAAAGGGAATCCTACGAGCAGTACTTC; cdr3_aa: CASSQRESYEQYF
clone_size: NA; d_call: NA; v_call: TRBV7-2; cdr3_length: 14; j_call: TRBJ1-1; cdr3_nt: TGTGCCAGCAGCCTTAGGGGAAGGAGCACTGAAGCTTTCTTT; cdr3_aa: CASSLRGRSTEAFF